The 25 T cell receptor beta chains below come from one sample, sequenced in a study of CD8 T cells in Susac syndrome. With random hexamers, roughly 0.45 to 1 ug RNA was reverse transcribed. TCRdb re-called the immunoSEQ multiplex PCR reads through MiXCR, storing one row per CDR3 protein. The data contain almost 450,000 distinct CDR3 sequences, around 85% of them singletons. What was sequenced was CD8+ T cells from PBMCs. These receptors were taken from a human donor with multiple sclerosis.

The chain combines TRBV14 with TRBJ2-1; D is tentatively TRBD1 or TRBD2 (5 bases each). Trimming took off 0 bases at V and 2 bases at J, with 11 bases between the two ends. From germline, CDR1 is SGHDN and CDR2 FVKESK. This CDR3 contains 16 residues. The CDR3 loop reads CASSQDRGVPYNEQFF. As DNA, the CDR3 is TGTGCCAGCAGCCAAGATAGAGGGGTTCCCTACAATGAGCAGTTCTTC.

This clonotype showed up just once. V and J are TRBV6-2 or TRBV6-3 and TRBJ2-7, with 8 bases lining up with TRBD2. Per the germline V gene, CDR1 is MNHEY and CDR2 is SVGEGT. This CDR3 region has 15 residues. Trimming removed 7 bases from V and 0 bases from J; junction bases left unmatched: 8. Written as DNA, the CDR3 is TGTGCCAGCATTCAATTAGCGGGGTACTCCTACGAGCAGTACTTC. Translating it yields CASIQLAGYSYEQYF.

The chain is built from TRBV5-4 and TRBJ2-7, with TRBD1 matching 7 bases. Germline loops: CDR1 SGHNT, CDR2 YYREEE (reference sequence). CDR3 size: 17 residues. V shed 4 bases and J 2 bases; nucleotides not matched to a gene: 15. CDR3 region: CASSLSELGQRPYEQYF. In DNA, the CDR3 is TGTGCCAGCAGCCTATCAGAGTTGGGACAGAGACCCTACGAGCAGTACTTC.

The chain uses TRBV13 and TRBJ2-5; perhaps TRBD2 as D (6 bases). V was trimmed by 2 bases and J by 1 base, leaving 11 bases between them. From germline, CDR1 is PRHDT and CDR2 FYEKMQ (reference sequence). The CDR3 spans 15 residues. CDR3: CASSLRTGGQETQYF. CDR3 DNA: TGTGCCAGCAGCTTACGGACCGGGGGCCAAGAGACCCAGTACTTC.

The chain has TRBV5-1 and TRBJ1-4, with 7 bases fitting TRBD1. The CDR3 runs 15 residues. V was clipped by 1 base and J by 8 bases; unmatched bases: 8. Germline loops: CDR1 SGHRS, CDR2 YFSETQ. The CDR3: CASSLSETGREKLFF. The CDR3 DNA sequence: TGCGCCAGCAGCTTGTCGGAGACAGGGCGAGAAAAACTGTTTTTT.

The V call is TRBV4-1, the J call TRBJ2-1, with 7 bases matching TRBD2. The CDR3 has 17 residues. V lost 0 bases, J lost 4 bases, and 9 bases stayed unmatched. Germline-derived CDR1 and CDR2 are MGHRA and YSYEKL. CDR3 in amino acids: CASSQDPGGSSYNEQFF. The DNA of the CDR3 is TGCGCCAGCAGCCAAGATCCGGGCGGGAGCTCGTACAATGAGCAGTTCTTC.

As concerns this clonotype: One end of the junction does not line up with germline, which may come from a read error. V is TRBV4-1 and J is TRBJ1-2; possibly TRBD1 for D (5 bases). Germline V CDR1 and CDR2: MGHRA, YSYEKL. This CDR3 spans 16 amino acids. The CDR3 loop is CASSQGVGAGSYSYTF. DNA of the CDR3: TGCGCCAGCAGCCAAGGAGTAGGGGCGGGAAGCTATAGCTACACCTTC.

The chain carries TRBV30 and TRBJ1-1; the D is unclear. The CDR3 is 13 amino acids. Trimming left V 2 bases short and J 1 base short, with 8 bases between. Germline V gene data show CDR1 as GTSNPN and CDR2 as SVGIG (reference sequence). CDR3: CAWSLDGNTEAFF. The CDR3 DNA is TGTGCCTGGAGTCTTGACGGGAACACTGAAGCTTTCTTT.

The chain links TRBV19 to TRBJ1-1; the D is unclear. From germline, CDR1 is LNHDA and CDR2 SQIVND (reference sequence). V was pared by 4 bases and J by 4 bases, with 4 bases between. This CDR3 is 11 amino acids long. CDR3 bases: TGTGCCAGTAGTAATGGCACTGAAGCTTTCTTT. Amino acid sequence: CASSNGTEAFF.

The CDR3 loop is CASRLTSGGTIQETQYF. CDR3 sequence (DNA): TGTGCCAGCAGGCTCACTAGCGGGGGGACCATCCAAGAGACCCAGTACTTC. The chain couples TRBV6-1 to TRBJ2-5; the match to TRBD2 covers 12 bases. This CDR3 contains 17 residues. V was pared by 6 bases and J by 1 base, with 9 bases of the junction left unmatched. CDR1 is MNHNS, CDR2 SASEGT, per germline.

This clonotype was counted a single time. The chain employs TRBV5-1 and TRBJ1-4, with 7 bases that match TRBD1. The CDR3 runs 17 residues. Trimming at V came to 5 bases and at J to 7 bases, leaving 17 bases not matched to a gene. Per the germline V gene, CDR1 is SGHRS and CDR2 is YFSETQ. The CDR3 spells CASRLDRGGGVGEKLFF. CDR3 DNA: TGCGCCAGCAGACTCGACAGAGGAGGGGGCGTAGGTGAAAAACTGTTTTTT.

The gene calls are TRBV20-1 and TRBJ2-3; 11 nucleotides align to TRBD1. Per the germline V gene, CDR1 is DFQATT and CDR2 is SNEGSKA (reference sequence). This CDR3 is built from 15 residues. J gave up 3 bases and V 6 bases, and 8 bases lay outside the gene matches. The CDR3 DNA sequence: TGCAGTGCCCCCGGGACAGGGGGTAGGACAGATACGCAGTATTTT. This translates into CSAPGTGGRTDTQYF.

This chain connects TRBV5-4 to TRBJ2-1, with 10 bases aligning to TRBD2. Germline V lookup: CDR1 SGHNT, CDR2 YYREEE (reference sequence). V shed 4 bases, J shed 5 bases, and the junction held 3 bases outside the gene matches. The CDR3 sequence is 14 residues long. CDR3 protein: CASSIGTSDNEQFF. The CDR3, as DNA: TGTGCCAGCAGCATCGGGACTAGCGACAATGAGCAGTTCTTC.

CDR3 loop: CASSSIGYGEQYF. As DNA, the CDR3 is TGTGCCAGCAGTTCGATCGGTTACGGCGAGCAGTACTTC. V is TRBV27 and J is TRBJ2-7; D not certain. Trimming removed 4 bases at V and 6 bases at J, with 13 bases between. The CDR3 sequence is 13 residues long. Germline assignment: CDR1 MNHEY and CDR2 SMNVEV (reference sequence).

The chain employs TRBV29-1 and TRBJ2-7, with D perhaps matching TRBD1 (6 bases). Trimming took off 5 bases at V and 5 bases at J, with 22 bases between the two ends. Germline V gene data show CDR1 as SQVTM and CDR2 as ANQGSEA. This CDR3 spans 15 amino acids. CDR3 sequence: CSVQFRDKPDHEQYF. The CDR3 nucleotides are TGCAGCGTTCAGTTCCGGGACAAGCCCGATCACGAGCAGTACTTC.

The chain has TRBV11-2 and TRBJ1-1; 10 bases are a match to TRBD1. J was trimmed by 9 bases and V by 10 bases; bases with no gene match: 11. CDR1 is SGHAT, CDR2 FQNNGV, per germline. The CDR3 length is 13 residues. CDR3 sequence reads: CATQQPGQGKAFF. CDR3 bases: TGTGCCACCCAACAGCCGGGACAGGGGAAAGCTTTCTTT.

CDR3 region: CASSLYPDSTDTQYF. The CDR3 coding sequence is TGCGCCAGCAGCTTGTACCCAGACAGCACAGATACGCAGTATTTT. The chain combines TRBV5-1 with TRBJ2-3; D not resolved. This CDR3 is built from 15 residues. Trimming stripped 1 base from V and 0 bases from J, with 9 bases between. Germline lookup yields CDR1 SGHRS and CDR2 YFSETQ.

Notes on this clonotype: The junction departs from germline at one end; a sequencing error may be responsible. DNA for the CDR3: TGTGCCAGCAGCATTGTTGAAGCTTCCTTT. Protein sequence: CASSIVEASF. V is TRBV7-9 and J is TRBJ1-1; D is unclear. From germline, CDR1 is SEHNR and CDR2 FQNEAQ (reference sequence). The CDR3 has 10 residues.

The chain couples TRBV6-2 or TRBV6-3 to TRBJ2-1; 9 bases fit TRBD1. This CDR3 is built from 16 residues. Germline V gene sequence: CDR1 MNHEY, CDR2 SVGEGT. Trimming at V came to 2 bases and at J to 4 bases, leaving 6 bases not matched to a gene. CDR3 coding DNA: TGTGCCAGCAGTTACCTCGGACAGGGGTTATACAATGAGCAGTTCTTC. As protein: CASSYLGQGLYNEQFF.

This chain links TRBV7-2 with TRBJ1-5, with D unresolved. This CDR3 contains 15 residues. The germline V gene encodes CDR1 SGHTA and CDR2 FQGNSA. The germline V and J ends were trimmed by 1 base and 0 bases, with 7 bases remaining between them. This chain's CDR3 is CASSLDTDSNQPQHF. CDR3 nucleotide sequence: TGTGCCAGCAGCTTAGACACTGATAGCAATCAGCCCCAGCATTTT.

This chain joins TRBV7-9 and TRBJ2-1, with D tentatively TRBD2 (5 bases). Trimming took 6 bases from V and 2 from J, leaving 17 bases between them. Germline values: CDR1 SEHNR, CDR2 FQNEAQ (reference sequence). CDR3 length: 16 amino acids. This chain's CDR3 is CASRSVEGSPYNEQFF. The CDR3 DNA reads as TGTGCCAGCAGAAGCGTCGAGGGATCACCCTACAATGAGCAGTTCTTC.

The CDR3 loop is CSATGTDYGYTF. The CDR3 DNA reads TGCAGTGCTACCGGGACAGACTATGGCTACACCTTC. V is TRBV20-1 and J is TRBJ1-2; TRBD1 matches at 7 bases. CDR1 is DFQATT and CDR2 is SNEGSKA in the germline V gene (reference sequence). V lost 4 bases and J lost 3; bases outside the gene matches: 2. CDR3 length: 12 residues.

The chain links TRBV29-1 to TRBJ2-7; 8 nucleotides line up with TRBD2. Germline loops: CDR1 SQVTM, CDR2 ANQGSEA. The V segment lost 7 bases and the J segment 4 bases; nucleotides outside the gene matches: 9. The CDR3 has 13 residues. DNA for the CDR3: TGCAGCGCCTTGACTAGCGTAACATACGAGCAGTACTTC. Amino acid sequence: CSALTSVTYEQYF.

The chain recombines TRBV28 with TRBJ1-2, with no clear D. This CDR3 contains 14 residues. Trimming cost V 3 bases and J 6 bases, with 14 bases left between them. Per germline, CDR1 MDHEN and CDR2 SYDVKM. CDR3 sequence: CASSLRTASNGYTF. CDR3 in DNA: TGTGCCAGCAGTTTGAGAACGGCGTCAAATGGCTACACCTTC.

DNA of the CDR3: TGTGCCAGCAGCCAAGGAAATTTTCAGCCCCAGCATTTT. Amino acids: CASSQGNFQPQHF. The rearrangement uses TRBV3-1 and TRBJ1-5, with D unresolved. This CDR3 has 13 residues. V was cut by 1 base and J by 6 bases, with 7 bases left in between. Germline lookup yields CDR1 LGHDT and CDR2 YNNKEL (reference sequence).